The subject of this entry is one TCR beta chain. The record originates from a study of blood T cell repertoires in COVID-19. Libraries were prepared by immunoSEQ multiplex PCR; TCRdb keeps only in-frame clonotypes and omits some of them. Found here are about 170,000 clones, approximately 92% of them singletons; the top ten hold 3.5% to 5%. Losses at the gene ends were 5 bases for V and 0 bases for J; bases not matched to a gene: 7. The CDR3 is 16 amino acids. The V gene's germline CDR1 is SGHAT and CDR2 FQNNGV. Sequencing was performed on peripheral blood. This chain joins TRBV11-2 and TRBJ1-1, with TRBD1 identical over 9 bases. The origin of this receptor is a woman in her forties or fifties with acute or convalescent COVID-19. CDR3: CASSPRTGALNTEAFF. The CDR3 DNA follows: TGTGCCAGCAGCCCGAGGACAGGGGCCCTGAACACTGAAGCTTTCTTT.